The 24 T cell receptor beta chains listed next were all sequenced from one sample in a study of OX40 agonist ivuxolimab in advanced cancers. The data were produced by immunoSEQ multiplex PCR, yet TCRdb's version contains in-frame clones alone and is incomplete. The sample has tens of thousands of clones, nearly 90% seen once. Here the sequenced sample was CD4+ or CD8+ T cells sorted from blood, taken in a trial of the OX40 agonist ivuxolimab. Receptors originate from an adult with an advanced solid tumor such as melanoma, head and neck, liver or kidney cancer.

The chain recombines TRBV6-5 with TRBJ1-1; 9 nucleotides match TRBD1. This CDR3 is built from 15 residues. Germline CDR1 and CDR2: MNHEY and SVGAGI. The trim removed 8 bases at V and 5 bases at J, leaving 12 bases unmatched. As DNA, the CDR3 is TGTGCCAGCTGTCTACAGGGGGCGCCCAGGACTGAAGCTTTCTTT. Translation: CASCLQGAPRTEAFF.

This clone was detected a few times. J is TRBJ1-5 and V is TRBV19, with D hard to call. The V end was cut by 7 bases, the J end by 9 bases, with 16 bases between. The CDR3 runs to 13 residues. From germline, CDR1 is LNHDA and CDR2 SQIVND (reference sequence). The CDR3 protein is CASNDGVYMPQHF. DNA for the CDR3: TGTGCCAGTAACGACGGGGTCTACATGCCCCAGCATTTT.

The CDR3 region has the DNA TGTGCCAGTAGTCTAGGCAGTGGCACAGATACGCAGTATTTT. This translates into CASSLGSGTDTQYF. V usage is TRBV19 and J usage is TRBJ2-3; D is unresolved. Trimming shortened V by 5 bases and J by 1 base, and 10 bases separated the two germline ends. Germline-derived CDR1 and CDR2 are LNHDA and SQIVND (reference sequence). This CDR3 has 14 amino acids.

The CDR3 coding sequence is TGTGCCAGCAGCTTGCGGTCCTTACAGGGGAGGAGGGGTGAGCAGTTCTTC. The encoded protein is CASSLRSLQGRRGEQFF. This chain uses TRBV5-8 with TRBJ2-1; D is perhaps TRBD1 (7 bases). Germline V CDR1 and CDR2: SGHTS, YDEGEE. V was cut by 1 base and J by 9 bases, with 23 bases left in between. The CDR3 totals 17 residues.

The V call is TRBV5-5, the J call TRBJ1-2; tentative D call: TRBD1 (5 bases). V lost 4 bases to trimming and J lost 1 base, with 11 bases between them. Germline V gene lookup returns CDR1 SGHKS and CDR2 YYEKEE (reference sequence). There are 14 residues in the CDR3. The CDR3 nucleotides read TGTGCCAGCAGCGCGGGACGGGGTAACTATGGCTACACCTTC. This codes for CASSAGRGNYGYTF.

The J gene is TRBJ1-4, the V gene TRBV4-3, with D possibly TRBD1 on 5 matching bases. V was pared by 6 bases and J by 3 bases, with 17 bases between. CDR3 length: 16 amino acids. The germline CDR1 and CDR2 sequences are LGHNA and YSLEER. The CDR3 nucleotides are TGCGCCAGCAGGGCCACACCACAGGCCTCTAATGAAAAACTGTTTTTT. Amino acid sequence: CASRATPQASNEKLFF.

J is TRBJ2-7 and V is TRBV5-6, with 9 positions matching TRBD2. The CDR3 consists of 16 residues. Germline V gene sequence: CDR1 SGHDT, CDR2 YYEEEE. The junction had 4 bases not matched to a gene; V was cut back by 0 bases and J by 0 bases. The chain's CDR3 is CASSLEASGTSYEQYF. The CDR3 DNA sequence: TGTGCCAGCAGCTTGGAGGCTAGCGGGACCTCCTACGAGCAGTACTTC.

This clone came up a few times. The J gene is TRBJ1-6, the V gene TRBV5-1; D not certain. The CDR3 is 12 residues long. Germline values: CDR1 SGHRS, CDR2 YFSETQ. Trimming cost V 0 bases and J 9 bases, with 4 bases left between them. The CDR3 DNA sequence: TGCGCCAGCAGCTTGGCCACTTCACCCCTCCACTTT. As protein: CASSLATSPLHF.

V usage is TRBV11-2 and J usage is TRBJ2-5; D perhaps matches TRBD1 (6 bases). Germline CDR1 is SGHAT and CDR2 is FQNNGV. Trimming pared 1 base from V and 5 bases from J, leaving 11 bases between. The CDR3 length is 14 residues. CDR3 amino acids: CASSLGWGLETQYF. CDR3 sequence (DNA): TGTGCCAGCAGCTTAGGATGGGGGCTGGAGACCCAGTACTTC.

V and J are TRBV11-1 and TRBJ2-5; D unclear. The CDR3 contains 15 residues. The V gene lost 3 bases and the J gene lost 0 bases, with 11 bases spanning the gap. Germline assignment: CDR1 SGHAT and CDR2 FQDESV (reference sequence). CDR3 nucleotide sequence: TGTGCCAGCAGCTTTACGGAGACCAACCAAGAGACCCAGTACTTC. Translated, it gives CASSFTETNQETQYF.

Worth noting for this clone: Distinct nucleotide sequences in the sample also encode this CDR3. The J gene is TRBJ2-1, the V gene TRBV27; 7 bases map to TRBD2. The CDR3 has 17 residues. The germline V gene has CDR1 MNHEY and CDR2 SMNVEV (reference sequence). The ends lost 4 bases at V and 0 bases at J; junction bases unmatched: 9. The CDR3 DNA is TGTGCCAGCAGTTACCAACTGGGGGGGGGCTCCTACAATGAGCAGTTCTTC. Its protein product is CASSYQLGGGSYNEQFF.

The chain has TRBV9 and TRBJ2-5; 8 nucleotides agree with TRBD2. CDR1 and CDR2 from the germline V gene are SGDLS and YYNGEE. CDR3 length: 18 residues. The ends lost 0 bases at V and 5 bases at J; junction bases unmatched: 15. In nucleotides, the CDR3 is TGTGCCAGCAGCGTAGGTCCTGGGGGTTTAGCGGGGAAGGAGACCCAGTACTTC. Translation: CASSVGPGGLAGKETQYF.

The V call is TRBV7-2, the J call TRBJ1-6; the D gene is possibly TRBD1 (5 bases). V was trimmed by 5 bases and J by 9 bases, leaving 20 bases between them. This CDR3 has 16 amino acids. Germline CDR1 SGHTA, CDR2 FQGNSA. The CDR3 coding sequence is TGTGCCAGCAGCCCAATCGGGACCTCTCGAGGTTCACCCCTCCACTTT. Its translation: CASSPIGTSRGSPLHF. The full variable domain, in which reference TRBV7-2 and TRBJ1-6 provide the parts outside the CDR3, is GAGVSQSPSNKVTEKGKDVELRCDPISGHTALYWYRQSLGQGLEFLIYFQGNSAPDKSGLPSDRFSAERTGGSVSTLTIQRTQQEDSAVYLCASSPIGTSRGSPLHFGNGTRLTVT.

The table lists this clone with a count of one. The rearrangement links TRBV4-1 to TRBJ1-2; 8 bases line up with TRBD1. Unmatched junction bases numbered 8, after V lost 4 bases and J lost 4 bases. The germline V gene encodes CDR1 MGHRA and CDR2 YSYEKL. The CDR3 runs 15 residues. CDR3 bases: TGCGCCAGCAGCCCTACAGGGGGGACAGGCTATGGCTACACCTTC. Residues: CASSPTGGTGYGYTF.

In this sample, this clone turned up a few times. CDR3 DNA sequence: TGTGCCAGCAGCTTGGCCGGGGACGCCTACGAGCAGTACTTC. This gives the protein CASSLAGDAYEQYF. The V call is TRBV5-4, the J call TRBJ2-7; D is perhaps TRBD1 or TRBD2 (5 bases each). This CDR3 comprises 14 residues. V was pared by 0 bases and J by 2 bases, with 9 bases between. CDR1 and CDR2 from the germline V gene are SGHNT and YYREEE (reference sequence).

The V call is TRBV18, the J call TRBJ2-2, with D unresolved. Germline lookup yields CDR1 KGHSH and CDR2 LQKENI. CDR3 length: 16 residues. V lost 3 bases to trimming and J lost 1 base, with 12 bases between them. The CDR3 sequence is CASSPNPTENTGELFF. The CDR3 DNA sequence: TGTGCCAGCTCACCCAACCCAACAGAGAACACCGGGGAGCTGTTTTTT.

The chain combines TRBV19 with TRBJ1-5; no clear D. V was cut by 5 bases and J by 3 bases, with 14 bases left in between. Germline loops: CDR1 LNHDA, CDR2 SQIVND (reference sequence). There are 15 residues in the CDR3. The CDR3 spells CASSSLGGNNQPQHF. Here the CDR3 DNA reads TGTGCCAGTAGTTCCCTAGGCGGGAACAATCAGCCCCAGCATTTT.

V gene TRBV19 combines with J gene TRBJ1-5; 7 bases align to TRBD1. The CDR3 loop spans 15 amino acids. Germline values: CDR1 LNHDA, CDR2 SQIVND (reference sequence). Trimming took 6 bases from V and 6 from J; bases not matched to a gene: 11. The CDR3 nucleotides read TGTGCCAGTAGCCCGACCAACAGGGGTAGTCAGCCCCAGCATTTT. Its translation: CASSPTNRGSQPQHF.

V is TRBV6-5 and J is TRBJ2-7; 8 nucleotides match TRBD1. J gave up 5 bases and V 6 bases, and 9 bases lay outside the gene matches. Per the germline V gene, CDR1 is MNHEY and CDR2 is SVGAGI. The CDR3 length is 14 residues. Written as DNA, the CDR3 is TGTGCCAGCAGCTCGACAGGGGCAGCCCACGAGCAGTACTTC. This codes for CASSSTGAAHEQYF.

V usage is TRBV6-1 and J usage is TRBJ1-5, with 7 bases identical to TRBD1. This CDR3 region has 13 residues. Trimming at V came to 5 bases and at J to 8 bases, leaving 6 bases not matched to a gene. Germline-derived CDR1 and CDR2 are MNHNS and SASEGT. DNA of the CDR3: TGTGCCAGCAGTAATGACAGGGAGAAGCCCCAGCATTTT. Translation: CASSNDREKPQHF.

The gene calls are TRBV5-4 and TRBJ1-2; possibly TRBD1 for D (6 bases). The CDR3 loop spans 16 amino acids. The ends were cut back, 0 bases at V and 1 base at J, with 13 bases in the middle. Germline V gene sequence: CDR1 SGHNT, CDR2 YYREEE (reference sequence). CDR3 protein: CASSLGGTSSNYGYTF. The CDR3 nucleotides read TGTGCCAGCAGCTTGGGGGGGACAAGTAGTAACTATGGCTACACCTTC.

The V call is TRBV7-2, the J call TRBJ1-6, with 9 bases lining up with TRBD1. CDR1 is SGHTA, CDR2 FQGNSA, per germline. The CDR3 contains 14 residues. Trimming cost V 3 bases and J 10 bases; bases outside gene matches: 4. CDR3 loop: CASSFGQGRSPLHF. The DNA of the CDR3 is TGTGCCAGCAGCTTCGGACAGGGGAGGTCACCCCTCCACTTT.

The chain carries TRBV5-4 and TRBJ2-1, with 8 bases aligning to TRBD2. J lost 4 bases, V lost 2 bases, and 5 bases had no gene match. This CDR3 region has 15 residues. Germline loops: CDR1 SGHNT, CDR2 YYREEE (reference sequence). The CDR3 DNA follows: TGTGCCAGCAGCTTCTTCGCGGGGGGATACAATGAGCAGTTCTTC. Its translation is CASSFFAGGYNEQFF. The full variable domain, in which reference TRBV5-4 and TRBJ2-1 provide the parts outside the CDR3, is ETGVTQSPTHLIKTRGQQVTLRCSSQSGHNTVSWYQQALGQGPQFIFQYYREEENGRGNFPPRFSGLQFPNYSSELNVNALELDDSALYLCASSFFAGGYNEQFFGPGTRLTVL.

The CDR3 DNA is TGTGCCAGCAGCTTAGATGGGACAGCTAATTCACCCCTCCACTTT. This translates into CASSLDGTANSPLHF. The chain combines TRBV11-3 with TRBJ1-6, with 7 bases lining up with TRBD1. The CDR3 contains 15 residues. The germline CDR1 and CDR2 sequences are SGHNT and YENEEA. Losses at the gene ends were 0 bases for V and 6 bases for J; bases not matched to a gene: 2. Full variable domain (rest looked up from reference TRBV11-3 and TRBJ1-6): EAGVVQSPRYKIIEKKQPVAFWCNPISGHNTLYWYLQNLGQGPELLIRYENEEAVDDSQLPKDRFSAERLKGVDSTLKIQPAELGDSAVYLCASSLDGTANSPLHFGNGTRLTVT.